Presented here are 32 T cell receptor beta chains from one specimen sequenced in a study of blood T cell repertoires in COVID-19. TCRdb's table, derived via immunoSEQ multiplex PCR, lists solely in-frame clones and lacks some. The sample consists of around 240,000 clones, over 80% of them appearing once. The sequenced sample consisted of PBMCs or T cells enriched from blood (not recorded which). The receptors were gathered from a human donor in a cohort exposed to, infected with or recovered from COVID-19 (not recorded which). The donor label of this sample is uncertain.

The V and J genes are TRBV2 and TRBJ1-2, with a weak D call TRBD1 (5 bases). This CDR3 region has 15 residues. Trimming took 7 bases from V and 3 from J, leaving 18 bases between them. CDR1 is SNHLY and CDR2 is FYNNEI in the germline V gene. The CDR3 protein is CASTPDRRPYYGYTF. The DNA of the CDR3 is TGTGCCAGCACGCCCGACAGAAGACCTTACTATGGCTACACCTTC.

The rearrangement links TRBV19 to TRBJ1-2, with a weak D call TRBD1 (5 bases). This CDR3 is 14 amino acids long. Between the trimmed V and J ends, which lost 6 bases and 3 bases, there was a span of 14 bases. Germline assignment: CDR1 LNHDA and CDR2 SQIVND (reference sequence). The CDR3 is CASSGRGGYYGYTF. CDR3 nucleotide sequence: TGTGCCAGTAGCGGGAGGGGCGGATACTATGGCTACACCTTC.

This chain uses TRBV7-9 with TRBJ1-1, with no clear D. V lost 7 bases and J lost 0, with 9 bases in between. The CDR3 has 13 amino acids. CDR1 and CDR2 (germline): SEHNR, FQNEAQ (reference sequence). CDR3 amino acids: CASIEGLNTEAFF. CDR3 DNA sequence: TGTGCCAGCATCGAGGGCCTGAACACTGAAGCTTTCTTT.

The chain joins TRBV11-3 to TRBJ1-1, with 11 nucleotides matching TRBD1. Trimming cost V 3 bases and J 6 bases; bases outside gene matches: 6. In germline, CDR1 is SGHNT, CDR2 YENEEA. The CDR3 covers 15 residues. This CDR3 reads CASSLDRGPYAEAFF. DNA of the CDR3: TGTGCCAGCAGCTTGGACAGGGGGCCTTACGCTGAAGCTTTCTTT.

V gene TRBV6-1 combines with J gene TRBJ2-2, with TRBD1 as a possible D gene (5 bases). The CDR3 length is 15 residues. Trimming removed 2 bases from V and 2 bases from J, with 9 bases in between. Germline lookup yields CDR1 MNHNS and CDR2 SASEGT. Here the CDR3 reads CASSERGVNTGELFF. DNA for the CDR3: TGTGCCAGCAGTGAAAGGGGCGTTAACACCGGGGAGCTGTTTTTT.

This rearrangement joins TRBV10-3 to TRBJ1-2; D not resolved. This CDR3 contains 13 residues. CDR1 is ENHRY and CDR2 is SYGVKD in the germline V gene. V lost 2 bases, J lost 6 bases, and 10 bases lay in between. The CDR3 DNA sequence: TGTGCCATCAGTGAGAGTCCAGGCGATGGCTACACCTTC. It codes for CAISESPGDGYTF.

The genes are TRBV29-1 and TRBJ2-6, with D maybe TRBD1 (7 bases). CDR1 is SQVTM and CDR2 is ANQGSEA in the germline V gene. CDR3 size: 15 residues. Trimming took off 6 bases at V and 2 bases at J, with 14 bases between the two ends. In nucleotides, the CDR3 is TGCAGCGTCTCGACAGGGACTCCTGGGGCCAACGTCCTGACTTTC. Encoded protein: CSVSTGTPGANVLTF. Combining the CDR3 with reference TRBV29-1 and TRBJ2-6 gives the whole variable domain SAVISQKPSRDICQRGTSLTIQCQVDSQVTMMFWYRQQPGQSLTLIATANQGSEATYESGFVIDKFPISRPNLTFSTLTVSNMSPEDSSIYLCSVSTGTPGANVLTFGAGSRLTVL.

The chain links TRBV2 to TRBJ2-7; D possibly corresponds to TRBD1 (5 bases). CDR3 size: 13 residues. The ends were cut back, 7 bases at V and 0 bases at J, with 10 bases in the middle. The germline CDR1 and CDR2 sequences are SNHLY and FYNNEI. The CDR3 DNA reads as TGTGCCAGCATGGGGCAGTCCTCCTACGAGCAGTACTTC. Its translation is CASMGQSSYEQYF. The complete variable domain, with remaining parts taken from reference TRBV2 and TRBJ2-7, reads EPEVTQTPSHQVTQMGQEVILRCVPISNHLYFYWYRQILGQKVEFLVSFYNNEISEKSEIFDDQFSVERPDGSNFTLKIRSTKLEDSAMYFCASMGQSSYEQYFGPGTRLTVT.

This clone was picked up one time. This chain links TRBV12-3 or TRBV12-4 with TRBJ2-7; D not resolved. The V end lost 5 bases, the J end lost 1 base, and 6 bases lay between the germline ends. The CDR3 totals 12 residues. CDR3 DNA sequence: TGTGCCAGCAGTCCCCAGTCCTACGAGCAGTACTTC. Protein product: CASSPQSYEQYF.

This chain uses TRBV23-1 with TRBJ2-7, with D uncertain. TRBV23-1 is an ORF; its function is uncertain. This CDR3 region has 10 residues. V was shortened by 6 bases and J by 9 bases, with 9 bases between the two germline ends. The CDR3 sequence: CASRTTLQYF. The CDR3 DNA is TGCGCCAGCAGAACTACGTTGCAGTACTTC.

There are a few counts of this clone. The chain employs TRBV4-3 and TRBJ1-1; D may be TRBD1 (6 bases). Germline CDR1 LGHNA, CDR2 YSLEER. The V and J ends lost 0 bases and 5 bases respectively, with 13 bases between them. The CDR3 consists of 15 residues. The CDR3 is CASSQEIGGQTEAFF. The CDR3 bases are TGCGCCAGCAGCCAAGAGATCGGGGGGCAGACTGAAGCTTTCTTT.

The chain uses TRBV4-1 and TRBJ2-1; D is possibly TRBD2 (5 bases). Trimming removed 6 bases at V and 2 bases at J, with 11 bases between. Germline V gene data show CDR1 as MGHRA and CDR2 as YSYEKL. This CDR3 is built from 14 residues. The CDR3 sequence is CASSRRIAYNEQFF. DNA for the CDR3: TGCGCCAGCAGTAGGAGGATTGCCTACAATGAGCAGTTCTTC.

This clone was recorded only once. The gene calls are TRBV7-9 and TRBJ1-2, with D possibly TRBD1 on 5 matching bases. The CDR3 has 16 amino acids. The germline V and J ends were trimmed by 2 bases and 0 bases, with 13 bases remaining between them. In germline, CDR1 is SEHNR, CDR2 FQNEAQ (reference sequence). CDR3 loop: CASSLSEAGANYGYTF. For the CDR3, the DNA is TGTGCCAGCAGCTTATCGGAGGCGGGGGCTAACTATGGCTACACCTTC.

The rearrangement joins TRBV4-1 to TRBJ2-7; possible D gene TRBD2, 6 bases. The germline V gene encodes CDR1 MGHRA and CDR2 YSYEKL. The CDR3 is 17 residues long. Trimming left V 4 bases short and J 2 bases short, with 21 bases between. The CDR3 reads CASSLRLGLANPYEQYF. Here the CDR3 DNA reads TGCGCCAGCAGCCTAAGACTAGGTCTCGCTAACCCCTACGAGCAGTACTTC.

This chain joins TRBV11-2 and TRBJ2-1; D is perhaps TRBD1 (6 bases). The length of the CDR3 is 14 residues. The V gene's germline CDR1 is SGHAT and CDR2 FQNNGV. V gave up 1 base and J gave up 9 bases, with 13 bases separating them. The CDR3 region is CASSLARGGGEQFF. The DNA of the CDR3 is TGTGCCAGCAGCTTAGCCAGGGGCGGCGGTGAGCAGTTCTTC.

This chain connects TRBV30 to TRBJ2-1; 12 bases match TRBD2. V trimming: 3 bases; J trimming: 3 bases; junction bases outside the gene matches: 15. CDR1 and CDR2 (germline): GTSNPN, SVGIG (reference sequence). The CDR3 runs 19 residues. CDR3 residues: CAWSRGPGTSGLYYNEQFF. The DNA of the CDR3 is TGTGCCTGGAGCAGGGGTCCCGGGACTAGCGGGCTCTACTACAATGAGCAGTTCTTC.

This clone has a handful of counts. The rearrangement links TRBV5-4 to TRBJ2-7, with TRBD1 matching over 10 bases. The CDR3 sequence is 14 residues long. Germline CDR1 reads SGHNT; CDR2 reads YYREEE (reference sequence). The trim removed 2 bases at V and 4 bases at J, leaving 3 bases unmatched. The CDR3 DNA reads TGTGCCAGCAGCTTCGGACAGGGGGGGTACGAGCAGTACTTC. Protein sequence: CASSFGQGGYEQYF.

In DNA form, the CDR3 reads TGTGCCAGCAGCGCCGACGGGGGTTCTGCTATGTATGGCTACACCTTC. Amino acids: CASSADGGSAMYGYTF. This rearrangement joins TRBV9 to TRBJ1-2; weak D call: TRBD1 (5 bases). Germline CDR1 reads SGDLS; CDR2 reads YYNGEE. Trimming took 3 bases from V and 5 from J, leaving 20 bases between them. CDR3 length: 16 residues.

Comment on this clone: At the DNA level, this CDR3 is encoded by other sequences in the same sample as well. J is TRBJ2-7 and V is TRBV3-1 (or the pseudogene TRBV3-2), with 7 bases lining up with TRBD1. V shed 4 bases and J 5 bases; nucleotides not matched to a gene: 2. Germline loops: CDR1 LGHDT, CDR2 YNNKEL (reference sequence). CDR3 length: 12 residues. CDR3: CASSPTGDEQYF. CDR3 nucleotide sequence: TGTGCCAGCAGCCCTACAGGGGACGAGCAGTACTTC.

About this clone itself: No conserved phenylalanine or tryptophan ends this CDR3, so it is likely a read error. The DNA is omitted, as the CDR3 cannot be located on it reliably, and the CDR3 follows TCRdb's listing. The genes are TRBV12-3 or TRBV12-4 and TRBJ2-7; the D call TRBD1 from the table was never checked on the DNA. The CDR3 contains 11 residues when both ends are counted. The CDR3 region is CASTPLDTRDL.

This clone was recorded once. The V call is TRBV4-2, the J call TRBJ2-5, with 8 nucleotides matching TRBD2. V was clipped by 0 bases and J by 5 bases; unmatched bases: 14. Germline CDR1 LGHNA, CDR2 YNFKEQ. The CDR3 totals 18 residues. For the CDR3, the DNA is TGTGCCAGCAGCCAAGATGGTGAAAGCGGGGGTGGGTCCGAGACCCAGTACTTC. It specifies CASSQDGESGGGSETQYF.

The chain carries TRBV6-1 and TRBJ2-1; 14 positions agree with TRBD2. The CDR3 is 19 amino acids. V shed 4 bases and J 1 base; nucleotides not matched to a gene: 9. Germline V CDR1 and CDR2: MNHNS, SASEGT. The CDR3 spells CASSVAGLAGAPSYNEQFF. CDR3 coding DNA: TGTGCCAGCAGTGTAGCGGGACTAGCGGGGGCGCCTTCCTACAATGAGCAGTTCTTC.

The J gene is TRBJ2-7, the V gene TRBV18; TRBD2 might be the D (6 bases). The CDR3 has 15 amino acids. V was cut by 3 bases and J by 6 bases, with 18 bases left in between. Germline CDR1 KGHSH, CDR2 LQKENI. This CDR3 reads CASSPSRGQPTEQYF. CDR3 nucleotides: TGTGCCAGCTCACCCTCGCGGGGCCAGCCCACCGAGCAGTACTTC.

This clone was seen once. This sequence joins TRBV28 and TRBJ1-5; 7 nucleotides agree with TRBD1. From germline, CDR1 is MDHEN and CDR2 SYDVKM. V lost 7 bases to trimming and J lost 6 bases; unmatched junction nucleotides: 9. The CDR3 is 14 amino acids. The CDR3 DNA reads TGTGCCAGCAAAGAGACAGGGACGAGTCAGCCCCAGCATTTT. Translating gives CASKETGTSQPQHF.

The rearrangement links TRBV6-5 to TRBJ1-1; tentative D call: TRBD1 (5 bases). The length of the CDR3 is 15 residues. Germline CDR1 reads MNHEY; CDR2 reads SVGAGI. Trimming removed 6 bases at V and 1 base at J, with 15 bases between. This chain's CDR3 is CASSSTGDPNTEAFF. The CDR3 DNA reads TGTGCCAGCAGCTCTACGGGGGACCCGAACACTGAAGCTTTCTTT.

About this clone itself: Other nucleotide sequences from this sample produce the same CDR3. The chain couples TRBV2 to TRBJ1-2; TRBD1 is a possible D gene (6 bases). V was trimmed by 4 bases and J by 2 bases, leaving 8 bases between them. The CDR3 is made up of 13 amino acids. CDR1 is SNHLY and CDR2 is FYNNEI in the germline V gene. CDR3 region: CASSVDRNYGYTF. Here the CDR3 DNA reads TGTGCCAGCAGTGTTGACAGGAACTATGGCTACACCTTC.

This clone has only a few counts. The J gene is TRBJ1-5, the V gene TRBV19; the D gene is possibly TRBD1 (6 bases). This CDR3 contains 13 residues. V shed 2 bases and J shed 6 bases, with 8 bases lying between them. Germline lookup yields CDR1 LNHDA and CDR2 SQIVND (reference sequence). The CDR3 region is CASSIRGFQPQHF. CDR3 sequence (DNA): TGTGCCAGTAGTATAAGGGGGTTTCAGCCCCAGCATTTT.

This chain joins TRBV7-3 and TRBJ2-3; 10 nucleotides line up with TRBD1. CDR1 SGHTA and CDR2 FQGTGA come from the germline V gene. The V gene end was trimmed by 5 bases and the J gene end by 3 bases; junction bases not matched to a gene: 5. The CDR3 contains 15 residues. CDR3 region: CASSAGQGWTDTQYF. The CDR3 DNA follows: TGTGCCAGCAGCGCGGGACAGGGGTGGACAGATACGCAGTATTTT.

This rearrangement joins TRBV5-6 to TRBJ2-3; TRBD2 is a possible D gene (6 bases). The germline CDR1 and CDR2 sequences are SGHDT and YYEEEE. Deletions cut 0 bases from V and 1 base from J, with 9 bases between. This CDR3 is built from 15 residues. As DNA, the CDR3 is TGTGCCAGCAGCTTGGCCGGGGGTGGCACAGATACGCAGTATTTT. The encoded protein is CASSLAGGGTDTQYF.

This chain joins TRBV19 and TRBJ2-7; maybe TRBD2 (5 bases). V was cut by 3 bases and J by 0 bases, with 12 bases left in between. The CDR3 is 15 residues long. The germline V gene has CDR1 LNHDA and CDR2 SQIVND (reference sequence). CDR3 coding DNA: TGTGCCAGTAGTATCGAGGGCAGTATCTCCTACGAGCAGTACTTC. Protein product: CASSIEGSISYEQYF.

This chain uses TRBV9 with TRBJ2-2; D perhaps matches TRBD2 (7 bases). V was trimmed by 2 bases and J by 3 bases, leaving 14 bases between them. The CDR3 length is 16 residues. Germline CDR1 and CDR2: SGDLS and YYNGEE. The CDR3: CASSVGAGADTGELFF. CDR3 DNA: TGTGCCAGCAGCGTGGGCGCGGGGGCTGACACCGGGGAGCTGTTTTTT.

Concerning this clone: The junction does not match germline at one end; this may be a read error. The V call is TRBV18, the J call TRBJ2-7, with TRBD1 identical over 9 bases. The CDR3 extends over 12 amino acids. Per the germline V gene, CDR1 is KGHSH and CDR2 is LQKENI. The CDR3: CASSPGTGLYQF. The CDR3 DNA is TGTGCCAGCTCTCCCGGGACAGGGCTTTACCAATTC.